Ten or more counts support the clone carrying this TCR beta chain. Its antigen is not identified. These data belong to a study of blood T cells in healthy people across ages. Study outcomes and limitations: It was found that TCR beta diversity correlated strongly with the percentage of naive T cells. Researchers deemed the diversity estimates from one million T cells underestimates.

CDR1 is MDHEN, CDR2 SYDVKM, per germline. The CDR3 length is 15 residues. Trimming shortened V by 6 bases and J by 5 bases, and 16 bases separated the two germline ends. Primed by a sample-barcoded 5' primer and a J-beta primer mix, a second PCR proceeded for 7 to 11 cycles. TCRdb recomputed calls from the 5' RACE reads with MiXCR, one row per CDR3 protein. Of about 970,000 distinct CDR3 sequences detected, roughly half appear once; the ten largest clones hold 20% to 25%. The source is a woman in her fifties or sixties in good health. The sample consisted of blood. The V call is TRBV28, the J call TRBJ2-2; either TRBD1 or TRBD2 may fit D (5 bases each). This chain's CDR3 is CASSPSTEGTGELFF. As DNA, the CDR3 is TGTGCCAGCAGCCCTAGCACCGAGGGGACCGGGGAGCTGTTTTTT.